This passage covers 32 T cell receptor beta chains from one sample sequenced in a study of post-analysis software for immune sequencing data. Points from the study as a whole: A handful of TRBV segments were significantly more frequent in patients than in controls. TRBV5-6, TRBV5-1 and TRBV20-1 were among these segments.

The TCR beta cDNA libraries carried unique molecular identifiers. TCRdb reprocessed the PCR reads via MiXCR and lists one record per CDR3 protein. The sample lists about 190,000 distinct CDR3 sequences; approximately 29% were seen once. Their recognized antigens are unknown. Input material: blood. The receptors derive from a girl aged 2-17 years with multiple sclerosis.

This chain connects TRBV27 to TRBJ2-3, with 10 bases fitting TRBD2. J lost 4 bases, V lost 0 bases, and 1 base had no gene match. The length of the CDR3 is 15 residues. Germline V gene lookup returns CDR1 MNHEY and CDR2 SMNVEV (reference sequence). As DNA, the CDR3 is TGTGCCAGCAGTTTATCGAGCGGGGGGGCAGATACGCAGTATTTT. Its translation is CASSLSSGGADTQYF.

This clonotype was seen repeatedly, ten times or more. This chain joins TRBV5-1 and TRBJ2-5, with TRBD1 as a possible D gene (6 bases). The V gene lost 1 base and the J gene lost 3 bases, with 10 bases spanning the gap. This CDR3 region has 14 residues. The germline CDR1 and CDR2 sequences are SGHRS and YFSETQ. CDR3 amino acids: CASSLLTGKETQYF. CDR3 DNA sequence: TGCGCCAGCAGCTTGTTGACAGGCAAAGAGACCCAGTACTTC. The variable domain in full, with the rest retrieved from reference TRBV5-1 and TRBJ2-5, is KAGVTQTPRYLIKTRGQQVTLSCSPISGHRSVSWYQQTPGQGLQFLFEYFSETQRNKGNFPGRFSGRQFSNSRSEMNVSTLELGDSALYLCASSLLTGKETQYFGPGTRLLVL.

Remarks on this clonotype: A read error is possible here, since a much larger clone lies one base away. This chain links TRBV12-3 or TRBV12-4 with TRBJ2-1; a possible D gene is TRBD2 (5 bases). V lost 6 bases, J lost 11 bases, and 11 bases lay in between. The CDR3 totals 11 residues. For the CDR3, the DNA is TGTGCCAGCAGGAGCGGACCCCAGCAGTTCTTC. Translation gives CASRSGPQQFF.

This clonotype was counted between two and nine times. The gene calls are TRBV20-1 and TRBJ2-6, with 8 bases aligning to TRBD1. The CDR3 contains 18 residues. The V and J ends lost 3 bases and 0 bases, in that order; junction bases with no gene match: 10. From germline, CDR1 is DFQATT and CDR2 SNEGSKA (reference sequence). The CDR3 reads CSASLAGTGLSGANVLTF. For the CDR3, the DNA is TGCAGTGCTAGTTTGGCCGGGACAGGCCTCTCTGGGGCCAACGTCCTGACTTTC.

This clonotype was observed many times. The rearrangement uses TRBV20-1 and TRBJ1-6; a possible D gene is TRBD1 (6 bases). The CDR3 loop spans 16 amino acids. From germline, CDR1 is DFQATT and CDR2 SNEGSKA (reference sequence). Trimming left V 3 bases short and J 6 bases short, with 18 bases between. CDR3 in amino acids: CSARKSGGRGNSPLHF. CDR3 DNA sequence: TGCAGTGCTAGGAAAAGCGGGGGCCGCGGTAATTCACCCCTCCACTTT.

A single count supports this clonotype. The rearrangement uses TRBV10-3 and TRBJ2-7; D call uncertain. The germline V gene has CDR1 ENHRY and CDR2 SYGVKD. The CDR3 has 11 amino acids. The V gene lost 2 bases and the J gene lost 6 bases, with 5 bases spanning the gap. CDR3 DNA: TGTGCCATCAGTGAGAAGGGCGAGCAGTACTTC. Protein: CAISEKGEQYF.

The genes are TRBV5-1 and TRBJ2-5; a possible D gene is TRBD2 (7 bases). Trimming removed 0 bases from V and 11 bases from J, with 23 bases in between. Germline V CDR1 and CDR2: SGHRS, YFSETQ. There are 16 residues in the CDR3. In DNA form, the CDR3 reads TGCGCCAGCAGCTTGGTCGATCGGGGGGCGCGGAATGAGCAGTACTTC. Its protein product is CASSLVDRGARNEQYF.

This clonotype was observed a few times. The chain recombines TRBV6-5 with TRBJ2-3, with 9 nucleotides matching TRBD2. V lost 2 bases to trimming and J lost 6 bases; unmatched junction nucleotides: 18. CDR1 is MNHEY, CDR2 SVGAGI, per germline. This CDR3 contains 19 residues. CDR3 amino acids: CASSYAEPGEREALDTQYF. The CDR3 DNA sequence: TGTGCCAGCAGTTACGCAGAGCCAGGGGAGCGGGAGGCCCTCGATACGCAGTATTTT.

This clonotype was recorded a few times. At one end the junction does not follow the germline gene, possibly because of a read error. This chain connects TRBV3-1 to TRBJ2-7; D unclear. The CDR3 extends over 13 amino acids. Germline CDR1 LGHDT, CDR2 YNNKEL (reference sequence). CDR3 amino acids: CACSPSTSYEQYF. CDR3 nucleotide sequence: TGTGCCTGCAGCCCCAGTACCTCCTACGAGCAGTACTTC.

There are many counts of this clonotype. This chain links TRBV29-1 with TRBJ2-7; no definite D call. Looked up from germline, CDR1 is SQVTM and CDR2 is ANQGSEA. V was shortened by 3 bases and J by 1 base, with 10 bases between the two germline ends. This CDR3 is built from 13 residues. The CDR3 protein is CSVEYASSYEQYF. The CDR3 DNA sequence: TGCAGCGTTGAGTACGCTTCGTCCTACGAGCAGTACTTC.

This clonotype appeared many times. The J gene is TRBJ1-2, the V gene TRBV12-3 or TRBV12-4; D may be TRBD1 (6 bases). Trimming shortened V by 2 bases and J by 8 bases, and 9 bases separated the two germline ends. The CDR3 is 12 residues long. CDR3 region: CASSLKTGGYTF. CDR3 bases: TGTGCCAGCAGTTTAAAAACAGGGGGCTACACCTTC.

This clonotype came up many times. The chain employs TRBV18 and TRBJ2-5; 8 bases line up with TRBD1. This CDR3 region has 14 residues. Germline CDR1 reads KGHSH; CDR2 reads LQKENI. After removal of 2 bases from V and 1 base from J, the junction contained 0 bases not matched to a gene. CDR3 protein: CASSPGTGQETQYF. The CDR3 region has the DNA TGTGCCAGCTCACCAGGGACAGGCCAAGAGACCCAGTACTTC.

This clonotype was recorded a few times. The gene calls are TRBV3-1 and TRBJ1-6, with D maybe TRBD1 (5 bases). The CDR3 totals 16 residues. V gave up 1 base and J gave up 7 bases, with 14 bases separating them. Germline V gene lookup returns CDR1 LGHDT and CDR2 YNNKEL (reference sequence). CDR3 residues: CASSQGTWTTNSPLHF. For the CDR3, the DNA is TGTGCCAGCAGCCAAGGCACATGGACAACAAATTCACCCCTCCACTTT.

Notes on this clonotype: A much larger clone differs by one base, so this may be a read error. This chain links TRBV27 with TRBJ2-3; 12 bases are shared with TRBD1. This CDR3 is built from 15 residues. Germline values: CDR1 MNHEY, CDR2 SMNVEV (reference sequence). V was clipped by 2 bases and J by 4 bases; unmatched bases: 1. CDR3 loop: CASSLGTGGADTQYF. Here the CDR3 DNA reads TGTGCCAGCAGTTTAGGGACAGGGGGCGCAGATACGCAGTATTTT.

This clonotype was observed a few times. The genes are TRBV10-3 and TRBJ1-5; a possible D gene is TRBD1 (5 bases). V lost 0 bases to trimming and J lost 11 bases, with 17 bases between them. The CDR3 is 15 amino acids. Germline V lookup: CDR1 ENHRY, CDR2 SYGVKD. This chain's CDR3 is CAISESWGSSMAQHF. CDR3 DNA sequence: TGTGCCATCAGTGAGTCCTGGGGGTCCTCGATGGCCCAGCATTTT.

In this sample, this clonotype turned up a few times. The chain recombines TRBV20-1 with TRBJ1-1; D is uncertain. Germline V gene lookup returns CDR1 DFQATT and CDR2 SNEGSKA (reference sequence). The ends were cut back, 1 base at V and 1 base at J, with 13 bases in the middle. This CDR3 has 15 amino acids. The CDR3 here is CSARVRQIGNTEAFF. The DNA of the CDR3 is TGCAGTGCTAGAGTACGTCAGATAGGGAACACTGAAGCTTTCTTT.

This clonotype was counted many times. This rearrangement joins TRBV20-1 to TRBJ1-2; D ambiguous. V lost 1 base to trimming and J lost 4 bases, with 7 bases between them. Germline V lookup: CDR1 DFQATT, CDR2 SNEGSKA (reference sequence). The CDR3 covers 12 residues. The chain's CDR3 is CSARVGSYGYTF. The DNA for the CDR3 is TGCAGTGCTAGAGTAGGGAGCTATGGCTACACCTTC.

This chain uses TRBV25-1 with TRBJ2-5; no clear D gene. The V end was cut by 10 bases, the J end by 11 bases, with 14 bases between. CDR1 is MGHDK and CDR2 is SYGVNS in the germline V gene. The CDR3 is 10 residues long. The CDR3 loop is CATHSNEQYF. The CDR3 coding sequence is TGTGCCACCCACTCCAATGAGCAGTACTTC.

The CDR3 DNA follows: TGCGCCAGCAGCCAACGGGGCACAGATACGCAGTATTTT. This codes for CASSQRGTDTQYF. The rearrangement links TRBV4-1 to TRBJ2-3; D is unresolved. Germline V gene data show CDR1 as MGHRA and CDR2 as YSYEKL. Deletions cut 2 bases from V and 1 base from J, with 4 bases between. The CDR3 contains 13 residues.

V and J are TRBV28 and TRBJ2-7, with D maybe TRBD1 (6 bases). Germline CDR1 reads MDHEN; CDR2 reads SYDVKM. V was pared by 7 bases and J by 5 bases, with 18 bases between. This CDR3 has 14 amino acids. CDR3 DNA: TGTGCCAGCAAAAGGGACACTAGTTATGACGAGCAGTACTTC. It encodes CASKRDTSYDEQYF. Filled out from reference TRBV28 and TRBJ2-7, the complete variable domain reads DVKVTQSSRYLVKRTGEKVFLECVQDMDHENMFWYRQDPGLGLRLIYFSYDVKMKEKGDIPEGYSVSREKKERFSLILESASTNQTSMYLCASKRDTSYDEQYFGPGTRLTVT.

Concerning this clonotype itself: A read error is possible here, since a much larger clone lies one base away. The chain has TRBV29-1 and TRBJ2-3; D is uncertain. CDR1 and CDR2 from the germline V gene are SQVTM and ANQGSEA. The CDR3 consists of 12 residues. The DNA of the CDR3 is TGCAGCGCTGTACAGAGCACAGATATGCAGTATTTT. The encoded protein is CSAVQSTDMQYF.

This CDR3 is CASSSFGRGHSNQPQHF. CDR3 bases: TGTGCCAGCAGTTCCTTTGGAAGGGGGCATAGCAATCAGCCCCAGCATTTT. This chain uses TRBV28 with TRBJ1-5, with 7 bases lining up with TRBD1. The V and J ends lost 4 bases and 0 bases, in that order; junction bases with no gene match: 9. The germline V gene encodes CDR1 MDHEN and CDR2 SYDVKM. The CDR3 has 17 residues.

V and J are TRBV7-9 and TRBJ2-1; 9 bases map to TRBD1. J lost 2 bases, V lost 5 bases, and 4 bases had no gene match. Germline loops: CDR1 SEHNR, CDR2 FQNEAQ (reference sequence). CDR3 length: 15 residues. The CDR3 DNA reads as TGTGCCAGCAGCAAGAGACAGGGGGCCTACAATGAGCAGTTCTTC. Its protein product is CASSKRQGAYNEQFF.

Remarks on this clonotype: The junction differs from germline at one of its ends, possibly a read error. The V gene is TRBV5-1, the J gene TRBJ2-1, with TRBD2 matching over 8 bases. This CDR3 contains 15 residues. Germline CDR1 is SGHRS and CDR2 is YFSETQ. The CDR3 DNA sequence: TGCGCCGGCAGCTTGCGGGGGACTAGTGACGATGAGCAGTTCTTC. Its translation is CAGSLRGTSDDEQFF. The full variable domain, its missing parts supplied by reference TRBV5-1 and TRBJ2-1, is KAGVTQTPRYLIKTRGQQVTLSCSPISGHRSVSWYQQTPGQGLQFLFEYFSETQRNKGNFPGRFSGRQFSNSRSEMNVSTLELGDSALYLCAGSLRGTSDDEQFFGPGTRLTVL.

This clonotype showed up many times. The genes are TRBV20-1 and TRBJ2-1, with TRBD2 matching over 9 bases. The CDR3 runs to 15 residues. Trimming cost V 5 bases and J 8 bases; bases outside gene matches: 13. Germline-derived CDR1 and CDR2 are DFQATT and SNEGSKA (reference sequence). The CDR3 bases are TGCAGTGCTGGGTTAGCGGGAGTTTCTGGGCATGAGCAGTTCTTC. Its protein product is CSAGLAGVSGHEQFF.

Note on this clonotype: A read error is possible here, since a much larger clone lies one base away. The DNA for the CDR3 is TGTGCCGGCAGCCCGGACAGGGGAGTCCACGAGCAGTACTTC. Protein sequence: CAGSPDRGVHEQYF. The chain combines TRBV7-2 with TRBJ2-5; 9 nucleotides agree with TRBD1. The end of the DNA fits TRBJ2-7 better, so the J call may be wrong. CDR1 is SGHTA, CDR2 FQGNSA, per germline. The CDR3 runs 14 residues.

A word on this clonotype: A single base separates this from a much larger clone, so it may be a read error. The V call is TRBV5-6, the J call TRBJ2-5; D not resolved. Looked up from germline, CDR1 is SGHDT and CDR2 is YYEEEE. V gave up 1 base and J gave up 11 bases, with 12 bases separating them. This CDR3 spans 12 amino acids. The CDR3 loop reads CASSLYTNEQYF. The CDR3 DNA reads TGTGCCAGCAGCTTGTATACCAATGAGCAGTACTTC.

The chain recombines TRBV3-1 with TRBJ1-5, with TRBD1 as a possible D gene (6 bases). CDR3 length: 17 amino acids. The germline V gene has CDR1 LGHDT and CDR2 YNNKEL (reference sequence). V was shortened by 3 bases and J by 0 bases, with 15 bases between the two germline ends. This CDR3 is CASSQGEDRYSNQPQHF. The CDR3 region has the DNA TGTGCCAGCAGCCAGGGGGAAGACAGGTATAGCAATCAGCCCCAGCATTTT.

This clonotype showed up just once. It may be a read error: a sequence one base away is much more abundant. The chain is built from TRBV5-1 and TRBJ1-2; a possible D gene is TRBD1 (5 bases). The V end was cut by 7 bases, the J end by 7 bases, with 20 bases between. The germline V gene encodes CDR1 SGHRS and CDR2 YFSETQ. The CDR3 is 14 amino acids. The CDR3 DNA reads as TGCGCCAGCGCACCGGGACGGCAAGGAGCTGGCTACACCTTC. As protein: CASAPGRQGAGYTF. Together with reference TRBV5-1 and TRBJ1-2, the CDR3 gives the full variable domain: KAGVTQTPRYLIKTRGQQVTLSCSPISGHRSVSWYQQTPGQGLQFLFEYFSETQRNKGNFPGRFSGRQFSNSRSEMNVSTLELGDSALYLCASAPGRQGAGYTFGSGTRLTVV.

This clonotype was observed at least ten times. This sequence joins TRBV20-1 and TRBJ2-7, with D possibly being TRBD1 (6 bases). CDR1 and CDR2 (germline): DFQATT, SNEGSKA (reference sequence). The CDR3 covers 12 residues. Trimming pared 3 bases from V and 4 bases from J, leaving 10 bases between. The CDR3 region is CSASGDTYEQYF. In DNA form, the CDR3 reads TGCAGTGCTAGCGGGGACACATACGAGCAGTACTTC.

V usage is TRBV7-9 and J usage is TRBJ2-1; D is uncertain. V dropped 1 base and J dropped 14 bases, with 12 bases sitting between them. This CDR3 has 12 amino acids. Germline CDR1 reads SEHNR; CDR2 reads FQNEAQ (reference sequence). CDR3 sequence reads: CASSLGSGIEFF. CDR3 nucleotides: TGTGCCAGCAGCTTAGGGTCCGGCATAGAGTTCTTC.

The table lists this clonotype with a count of one. The chain combines TRBV3-1 with TRBJ2-1, with D possibly called TRBD1 or TRBD2 (5 bases each). Germline V lookup: CDR1 LGHDT, CDR2 YNNKEL (reference sequence). This CDR3 contains 15 residues. V lost 7 bases and J 5 bases, leaving 18 bases between the germline ends. In DNA form, the CDR3 reads TGTGCCAGCACTGGACATTCCTCGGGGCACAATGAGCAGTTCTTC. Protein sequence: CASTGHSSGHNEQFF.